Shown below are 13 T cell receptor beta chains from a single sample sequenced in a study of T cell changes during pregnancy in multiple sclerosis. Some clones are missing from TCRdb's copy, which holds only in-frame ones; the method was immunoSEQ multiplex PCR. The sample yields some 25,000 clones, around 90% seen once. Source: CD4+ T cells from peripheral blood mononuclear cells, taken in the first trimester of pregnancy. The receptors come from a female donor in good health, enrolled as a control in a pregnancy study.

The V call is TRBV6-5, the J call TRBJ1-2; 9 bases are a match to TRBD1. V dropped 4 bases and J dropped 3; count of bases not matched to a gene: 3. The germline V gene has CDR1 MNHEY and CDR2 SVGAGI. The CDR3 length is 14 residues. CDR3 coding DNA: TGTGCCAGCAGTTTAAGGGACAGGGACTATGGCTACACCTTC. Amino acids: CASSLRDRDYGYTF.

This clone was picked up one time. The V gene is TRBV12-5, the J gene TRBJ1-1; 11 nucleotides line up with TRBD1. V was clipped by 0 bases and J by 5 bases; unmatched bases: 5. CDR1 is LGHNT and CDR2 is FRNRAP in the germline V gene. This CDR3 has 16 residues. Written as DNA, the CDR3 is TGTGCTAGTGGTTTGGTAGTGGGACAGGGGGATACTGAAGCTTTCTTT. Its protein product is CASGLVVGQGDTEAFF.

The chain employs TRBV18 and TRBJ1-1; no firm D call. Germline CDR1 KGHSH, CDR2 LQKENI. Trimming took 3 bases from V and 1 from J, leaving 6 bases between them. The CDR3 is 13 residues long. The CDR3 here is CASSPSQNTEAFF. The CDR3 region has the DNA TGTGCCAGCTCACCTTCCCAGAACACTGAAGCTTTCTTT.

V and J are TRBV4-2 and TRBJ2-2; 9 nucleotides line up with TRBD2. The CDR3 has 16 residues. V lost 4 bases and J lost 5; bases outside the gene matches: 8. The germline gives CDR1 LGHNA, CDR2 YNFKEQ. Written as DNA, the CDR3 is TGTGCCAGCAGCCTAGCGGGAGTACGTGGTACCGGGGAGCTGTTTTTT. This sequence encodes CASSLAGVRGTGELFF.

Concerning this clone itself: The same CDR3 is also encoded by other DNA sequences in this sample. V usage is TRBV14 and J usage is TRBJ2-3; 7 bases map to TRBD1. The CDR3 is 15 amino acids. Germline lookup yields CDR1 SGHDN and CDR2 FVKESK. The J segment lost 1 base and the V segment lost 1 base, leaving 2 bases of the junction unmatched. Here the CDR3 DNA reads TGTGCCAGCAGCCAAGGGGGGACAGGCACAGATACGCAGTATTTT. It yields the protein CASSQGGTGTDTQYF.

CDR3 nucleotide sequence: TGTGCCAGCAGCTCAACTAGCGGGGGCTACAATGAGCAGTTCTTC. Translated, it gives CASSSTSGGYNEQFF. This chain uses TRBV5-4 with TRBJ2-1; 11 nucleotides line up with TRBD2. Trimming removed 3 bases from V and 3 bases from J; junction bases left unmatched: 2. Germline CDR1 reads SGHNT; CDR2 reads YYREEE (reference sequence). CDR3 length: 15 residues.

The gene calls are TRBV18 and TRBJ2-7; 10 nucleotides line up with TRBD1. The V segment lost 5 bases and the J segment 3 bases; nucleotides outside the gene matches: 7. The germline V gene has CDR1 KGHSH and CDR2 LQKENI. This CDR3 is 15 amino acids long. CDR3 nucleotides: TGTGCCAGCTCATCCGCCGGGACAGGGGACTACGAGCAGTACTTC. It specifies CASSSAGTGDYEQYF.

To note about this clone: An end of the junction differs from the germline gene, which may be a read error. The gene calls are TRBV19 and TRBJ2-5; no clear D. The CDR3 extends over 15 amino acids. Germline lookup yields CDR1 LNHDA and CDR2 SQIVND (reference sequence). The CDR3 is CASSMNPGNQETQYF. Here the CDR3 DNA reads TGTGCCAGTAGTATGAATCCAGGCAACCAGGAGACCCAGTACTTC.

The J gene is TRBJ2-5, the V gene TRBV4-1, with 7 nucleotides matching TRBD2. V lost 4 bases to trimming and J lost 3 bases; unmatched junction nucleotides: 8. Germline values: CDR1 MGHRA, CDR2 YSYEKL. The length of the CDR3 is 15 residues. CDR3 region: CASSRTSSLKETQYF. The DNA for the CDR3 is TGCGCCAGCAGCCGGACTAGTTCCCTCAAAGAGACCCAGTACTTC.

This clone was counted between two and nine times. V is TRBV10-1 and J is TRBJ2-2; 7 bases line up with TRBD2. The CDR3 spans 13 residues. Germline CDR1 reads WNHNN; CDR2 reads SYGVQD (reference sequence). Unmatched junction bases numbered 6, after V lost 7 bases and J lost 7 bases. The DNA for the CDR3 is TGCGCCAGCACTGCGGGGGTAGGCGGGGAGCTGTTTTTT. Translation: CASTAGVGGELFF.

This chain connects TRBV29-1 to TRBJ2-2; the D gene is possibly TRBD1 (6 bases). The CDR3 loop spans 15 amino acids. CDR1 and CDR2 (germline): SQVTM, ANQGSEA. Trimming cost V 6 bases and J 6 bases, with 20 bases left between them. CDR3 region: CSVREGVRGSGELFF. Here the CDR3 DNA reads TGCAGCGTAAGAGAGGGTGTCAGGGGATCCGGGGAGCTGTTTTTT.

This clone has a single count. The rearrangement uses TRBV14 and TRBJ2-1; 7 bases fit TRBD1. From germline, CDR1 is SGHDN and CDR2 FVKESK. V lost 0 bases and J lost 13; bases outside the gene matches: 6. The length of the CDR3 is 13 residues. As DNA, the CDR3 is TGTGCCAGCAGCCAAGATCGGGACAGTTTTCAGTTCTTC. Encoded protein: CASSQDRDSFQFF.

The gene calls are TRBV5-5 and TRBJ2-7; 7 bases line up with TRBD2. This CDR3 contains 15 residues. CDR1 SGHKS and CDR2 YYEKEE come from the germline V gene (reference sequence). Trimming at V came to 4 bases and at J to 2 bases, leaving 9 bases not matched to a gene. CDR3 residues: CASSPGRLAAYEQYF. As DNA, the CDR3 is TGTGCCAGCAGCCCCGGGAGGCTAGCGGCCTACGAGCAGTACTTC.